The 2 T cell receptor beta chains listed next were all sequenced from one sample in a study of blood T cell repertoires in COVID-19 (dated by TCRdb to between 2020 and 2021). The library was built by means of the immunoSEQ multiplex PCR assay. TCRdb re-hosts the immuneACCESS table, in-frame sequences only. Its copies lack some clones; in the studies checked, an unresolved V gene accounts for under half of them, and the cause for the rest is not known. In all, the sample holds 150,000 to 200,000 clones, and roughly 89% of those were seen once. The top ten constitute about 9.3% of the sample. Input material: peripheral blood. The origin of the receptors is a woman between 65 and 79 years old with COVID-19, enrolled during active disease.

A single count supports this clone. This chain links TRBV7-9 with TRBJ2-3; D is unclear. This CDR3 comprises 13 residues. Germline V lookup: CDR1 SEHNR, CDR2 FQNEAQ (reference sequence). With 6 bases removed from V and 3 bases from J, the gap between germline ends came to 10 bases. The CDR3 spells CASSFTGTDTQYF. The DNA for the CDR3 is TGTGCCAGCAGTTTCACCGGGACAGATACGCAGTATTTT. Together with reference TRBV7-9 and TRBJ2-3, the CDR3 gives the full variable domain: DTGVSQNPRHKITKRGQNVTFRCDPISEHNRLYWYRQTLGQGPEFLTYFQNEAQLEKSRLLSDRFSAERPKGSFSTLEIQRTEQGDSAMYLCASSFTGTDTQYFGPGTRLTVL.

The rearrangement links TRBV5-1 to TRBJ1-2; 10 bases map to TRBD1. V gave up 4 bases and J gave up 7 bases; unmatched junction bases: 7. The CDR3 covers 14 residues. Germline V lookup: CDR1 SGHRS, CDR2 YFSETQ. For the CDR3, the DNA is TGCGCCAGCAGCCCAGGACAGGGGGTCTCTGGCTACACCTTC. Protein: CASSPGQGVSGYTF.